In this sample, the clone carrying this T cell receptor (beta chain) turned up many times. Antigen unknown. J gave up 7 bases and V 6 bases, and 8 bases lay outside the gene matches. The CDR3 totals 14 residues. The germline V gene has CDR1 DFQATT and CDR2 SNEGSKA (reference sequence). This entry comes from a study of neurological immune-mediated disorders. Study-level findings and limits: The greatest degree of TCR clonal expansion was observed in HTLV-1-associated myelopathy, with the lowest in multiple sclerosis, below that of healthy controls.

2 million PBMCs stored at -80 C were the source of the unsorted libraries. Synthesis of cDNA was accomplished via 5'RACE employing 10-nucleotide random UMIs. One entry per CDR3 protein results from TCRdb running MiXCR on the 5' RACE reads. The sample has some 83,000 distinct CDR3 sequences; 2% to 3% are singletons. J is TRBJ1-4 and V is TRBV20-1; 10 bases are shared with TRBD1. The sequenced material came from PBMCs. The TCR originated in a woman in her thirties with multiple sclerosis. The CDR3 protein is CSATRDRGGEKLFF. The CDR3 nucleotides read TGCAGTGCAACTCGGGACAGGGGCGGTGAAAAACTGTTTTTT.